These 26 T cell receptor beta chains were all obtained from the same sample, sequenced in a study of cytomegalovirus exposure and HLA in healthy donors. Primers: 60 Vbeta forward and 13 Jbeta reverse. Measured with immunoSEQ multiplex PCR; TCRdb has only the in-frame clones, and not every one. Recorded here are about 160,000 clones; the top ten clones represent 2.1%. The sample was PBMCs. The receptors here all came from a man aged 30 to 45 in good health and CMV-seronegative.

This rearrangement joins TRBV28 to TRBJ1-1; D is ambiguous. This CDR3 has 14 residues. Germline V gene sequence: CDR1 MDHEN, CDR2 SYDVKM. V was trimmed by 2 bases and J by 4 bases, leaving 11 bases between them. CDR3 region: CASSLHKSGTEAFF. The CDR3 nucleotides read TGTGCCAGCAGTTTACACAAATCAGGCACTGAAGCTTTCTTT.

This chain connects TRBV7-9 to TRBJ2-5; D is perhaps TRBD1 (6 bases). The end of the DNA fits TRBJ2-7 better, so the J call may be wrong. CDR1 SEHNR and CDR2 FQNEAQ come from the germline V gene (reference sequence). This CDR3 is 16 amino acids long. The CDR3, as DNA: TGTGCCAGCAGCTCCCGTCGGCCGGACAGATTCTACGAGCAGTACTTC. Residues: CASSSRRPDRFYEQYF.

The chain employs TRBV9 and TRBJ2-7; D possibly corresponds to TRBD2 (5 bases). CDR1 and CDR2 (germline): SGDLS, YYNGEE. This CDR3 comprises 13 residues. V was trimmed by 0 bases and J by 5 bases, leaving 9 bases between them. CDR3 amino acids: CASSVGVRDEQYF. CDR3 sequence (DNA): TGTGCCAGCAGCGTAGGGGTGAGGGACGAGCAGTACTTC.

This chain joins TRBV18 and TRBJ2-3; 10 bases line up with TRBD2. There are 15 residues in the CDR3. The junction had 4 bases not matched to a gene; V was cut back by 4 bases and J by 3 bases. Germline CDR1 reads KGHSH; CDR2 reads LQKENI. CDR3 nucleotide sequence: TGTGCCAGCTCACACGGGACTAGCGAGACAGATACGCAGTATTTT. Its translation: CASSHGTSETDTQYF. The complete variable domain, with remaining parts taken from reference TRBV18 and TRBJ2-3, reads NAGVMQNPRHLVRRRGQEARLRCSPMKGHSHVYWYRQLPEEGLKFMVYLQKENIIDESGMPKERFSAEFPKEGPSILRIQQVVRGDSAAYFCASSHGTSETDTQYFGPGTRLTVL.

This chain joins TRBV5-1 and TRBJ1-1; D call uncertain. This CDR3 spans 15 amino acids. Trimming removed 1 base at V and 4 bases at J, with 14 bases between. The germline gives CDR1 SGHRS, CDR2 YFSETQ. The CDR3 reads CASSLNGGSSTEAFF. For the CDR3, the DNA is TGCGCCAGCAGCTTGAACGGAGGGTCCTCCACTGAAGCTTTCTTT.

This rearrangement joins TRBV5-1 to TRBJ1-1, with 10 nucleotides matching TRBD1. Germline CDR1 reads SGHRS; CDR2 reads YFSETQ. CDR3 length: 16 residues. Trimming at V came to 5 bases and at J to 0 bases, leaving 7 bases not matched to a gene. The CDR3 DNA sequence: TGCGCCAGCAGACCTGGACAGGGGGGAATGAACACTGAAGCTTTCTTT. It codes for CASRPGQGGMNTEAFF.

In nucleotides, the CDR3 is TGTGCCAGCAGCTTAAGACAGGGGAAATACAATGAGCAGTTCTTC. Protein: CASSLRQGKYNEQFF. The chain recombines TRBV11-2 with TRBJ2-1; 8 bases are shared with TRBD1. V was pared by 2 bases and J by 4 bases, with 4 bases of the junction left unmatched. Germline V gives CDR1 SGHAT, CDR2 FQNNGV. The CDR3 consists of 15 residues.

Comments on this clone: Other DNA sequences of this sample code for an identical CDR3. The J gene is TRBJ1-1, the V gene TRBV27; 7 bases are a match to TRBD1. V lost 5 bases and J lost 4; bases outside the gene matches: 10. Germline V gene sequence: CDR1 MNHEY, CDR2 SMNVEV (reference sequence). CDR3 length: 15 residues. The DNA for the CDR3 is TGTGCCAGCAGTCCGTCGACAGGGTGGGCCACTGAAGCTTTCTTT. Amino acid sequence: CASSPSTGWATEAFF.

This chain uses TRBV2 with TRBJ1-6; a possible D gene is TRBD1 (6 bases). The length of the CDR3 is 14 residues. V lost 2 bases, J lost 10 bases, and 12 bases lay in between. CDR1 is SNHLY and CDR2 is FYNNEI in the germline V gene. For the CDR3, the DNA is TGTGCCAGCAGTGAACGGGCAGGGGACTCACCCCTCCACTTT. This codes for CASSERAGDSPLHF.

Frequency places this clone as medium-sized. The V gene is TRBV2, the J gene TRBJ2-7, with a weak D call TRBD2 (5 bases). Germline CDR1 is SNHLY and CDR2 is FYNNEI. The CDR3 is 16 amino acids. Trimming cost V 4 bases and J 0 bases, with 16 bases left between them. CDR3 sequence: CASSVAYLTSSYEQYF. CDR3 nucleotides: TGTGCCAGCAGTGTAGCTTACCTTACTAGCTCCTACGAGCAGTACTTC.

This CDR3 is CASSYSNRQETQYF. DNA of the CDR3: TGTGCCAGCAGTTACTCGAACAGGCAAGAGACCCAGTACTTC. The chain is built from TRBV6-5 and TRBJ2-5; D is possibly TRBD1 (5 bases). This CDR3 comprises 14 residues. Germline values: CDR1 MNHEY, CDR2 SVGAGI. Trimming removed 0 bases at V and 2 bases at J, with 7 bases between.

This rearrangement joins TRBV19 to TRBJ1-1; weak D call: TRBD1 (6 bases). CDR1 is LNHDA and CDR2 is SQIVND in the germline V gene (reference sequence). Between the trimmed V and J ends, which lost 3 bases and 3 bases, there was a span of 14 bases. The CDR3 sequence is 15 residues long. CDR3 sequence reads: CASSMGGLGHTEAFF. The CDR3, as DNA: TGTGCCAGTAGTATGGGGGGGCTGGGACACACTGAAGCTTTCTTT.

The gene calls are TRBV4-1 and TRBJ2-7, with D possibly TRBD2 on 6 matching bases. Looked up from germline, CDR1 is MGHRA and CDR2 is YSYEKL. The CDR3 runs 14 residues. Trimming left V 4 bases short and J 4 bases short, with 14 bases between. CDR3: CASSLTDYGYEQYF. The CDR3 DNA sequence: TGCGCCAGCAGCCTAACGGACTACGGTTACGAGCAGTACTTC.

The V gene is TRBV5-8, the J gene TRBJ1-2, with D unclear. This CDR3 has 14 residues. V was pared by 4 bases and J by 6 bases, with 16 bases between. Germline CDR1 is SGHTS and CDR2 is YDEGEE. CDR3 bases: TGTGCCAGCAGCCCGACACATGGATGGAATGGCTACACCTTC. It is translated as CASSPTHGWNGYTF.

The genes are TRBV25-1 and TRBJ2-3; 10 bases are shared with TRBD1. The junction had 7 bases not matched to a gene; V was cut back by 6 bases and J by 4 bases. Looked up from germline, CDR1 is MGHDK and CDR2 is SYGVNS. The CDR3 sequence is 15 residues long. The chain's CDR3 is CASSDRGLESDTQYF. The CDR3 DNA is TGTGCCAGCAGCGACAGGGGGCTGGAATCAGATACGCAGTATTTT.

The V gene is TRBV14, the J gene TRBJ1-2; possible D gene TRBD1, 5 bases. The CDR3 runs 13 residues. CDR1 is SGHDN, CDR2 FVKESK, per germline. Trimming cost V 7 bases and J 4 bases, with 13 bases left between them. CDR3 protein: CASTLQGSYGYTF. DNA for the CDR3: TGTGCCAGCACTCTTCAGGGAAGCTATGGCTACACCTTC.

The chain carries TRBV27 and TRBJ2-5, with 14 bases that match TRBD2. The V segment lost 8 bases and the J segment 4 bases; nucleotides outside the gene matches: 9. From germline, CDR1 is MNHEY and CDR2 SMNVEV (reference sequence). CDR3 size: 16 residues. The CDR3 sequence is CASGTGLAGVRETQYF. The CDR3 region has the DNA TGTGCCAGCGGCACGGGACTAGCGGGAGTTAGAGAGACCCAGTACTTC.

V is TRBV2 and J is TRBJ2-3, with unresolved D. CDR3 length: 12 residues. The germline V gene encodes CDR1 SNHLY and CDR2 FYNNEI. V was pared by 6 bases and J by 5 bases, with 9 bases between. This CDR3 is CASSVSLDTQYF. CDR3 coding DNA: TGTGCCAGCAGCGTGTCCTTAGATACGCAGTATTTT.

The CDR3 DNA reads as TGTGCCAGCAGCTTAGCGCGTGAGGACAGGGTAAAAGCGACCTTC. Protein: CASSLAREDRVKATF. The J gene is TRBJ1-2, the V gene TRBV7-2, with 8 bases matching TRBD1. Per germline, CDR1 SGHTA and CDR2 FQGNSA. The V and J ends lost 0 bases and 14 bases, in that order; junction bases with no gene match: 14. CDR3 length: 15 amino acids.

This rearrangement joins TRBV6-4 to TRBJ2-3, with 9 bases aligning to TRBD2. The CDR3 contains 16 residues. The J segment lost 5 bases and the V segment lost 3 bases, leaving 9 bases of the junction unmatched. From germline, CDR1 is MRHNA and CDR2 SNTAGT. CDR3 in amino acids: CASSEKGAGGKDTQYF. The DNA of the CDR3 is TGTGCCAGCAGTGAAAAGGGAGCGGGAGGAAAAGATACGCAGTATTTT.

The rearrangement joins TRBV4-2 to TRBJ1-2, with 7 bases aligning to TRBD1. V was clipped by 7 bases and J by 3 bases; unmatched bases: 5. Germline values: CDR1 LGHNA, CDR2 YNFKEQ. The CDR3 sequence is 13 residues long. As DNA, the CDR3 is TGTGCCAGCACCCCTGGGACAGACTATGGCTACACCTTC. Translation: CASTPGTDYGYTF.

The rearrangement uses TRBV5-8 and TRBJ2-5; D not resolved. The CDR3 loop spans 12 amino acids. Germline values: CDR1 SGHTS, CDR2 YDEGEE. The V gene lost 4 bases and the J gene lost 5 bases, with 9 bases spanning the gap. CDR3 nucleotide sequence: TGTGCCAGCAGCCCGAATCGGGAGACCCAGTACTTC. Translation gives CASSPNRETQYF.

CDR3 region: CASSLPSGRGDVTQYF. The CDR3 DNA sequence: TGTGCCAGCAGCTTGCCTAGCGGGAGAGGGGATGTTACGCAGTATTTT. The genes are TRBV5-4 and TRBJ2-3; 10 bases align to TRBD2. The CDR3 covers 16 residues. V dropped 1 base and J dropped 8; count of bases not matched to a gene: 10. The germline gives CDR1 SGHNT, CDR2 YYREEE (reference sequence).

This chain joins TRBV6-5 and TRBJ2-1; D uncertain. Per the germline V gene, CDR1 is MNHEY and CDR2 is SVGAGI. Trimming pared 2 bases from V and 12 bases from J, leaving 17 bases between. The CDR3 loop spans 14 amino acids. The CDR3 DNA sequence: TGTGCCAGCAGTTACGGGCCTGAAAGAATGAGGCAGTTCTTC. Translation gives CASSYGPERMRQFF.

The V and J genes are TRBV4-2 and TRBJ2-2, with D possibly being TRBD2 (5 bases). With 4 bases removed from V and 1 base from J, the gap between germline ends came to 16 bases. Germline lookup yields CDR1 LGHNA and CDR2 YNFKEQ. The length of the CDR3 is 17 residues. The CDR3 DNA sequence: TGTGCCAGCAGCCCCCGGGGTAGCGCGAGGAACACCGGGGAGCTGTTTTTT. It encodes CASSPRGSARNTGELFF.

In nucleotides, the CDR3 is TGTGCTAGTGGTTTGGGACTTCTCGCTGAAGCTTTCTTT. Translated, it gives CASGLGLLAEAFF. The J gene is TRBJ1-1, the V gene TRBV12-5; D unresolved. Germline loops: CDR1 LGHNT, CDR2 FRNRAP. The CDR3 sequence is 13 residues long. Trimming removed 1 base from V and 6 bases from J, with 9 bases in between.